This TCR beta chain was captured by sequencing in a study of control samples from healthy donors and cancer patients. This table comes from immunoSEQ multiplex PCR, and its TCRdb copy is limited to in-frame clones, with some not included. The profile shows about 120,000 clones, about 89% of them singletons. This CDR3 is built from 16 residues. In germline, CDR1 is LNHNV, CDR2 YYDKDF (reference sequence). Trimming left V 0 bases short and J 0 bases short, with 8 bases between. The genes are TRBV15 and TRBJ1-4; tentatively, D is TRBD1 (5 bases). The sample consisted of blood. The source is a man aged 55-75 years in good health. The CDR3 DNA follows: TGTGCCACCAGCAGAGATGGGACTTCAACTAATGAAAAACTGTTTTTT. The encoded protein is CATSRDGTSTNEKLFF.